The 9 T cell receptor beta chains given below trace back to one sample, sequenced in a study of blood T cell repertoires in COVID-19. Data came from immunoSEQ multiplex PCR; TCRdb stores just in-frame clones and leaves some out. The profile shows just over 95,000 clones, 82% of them singletons. Material for sequencing was peripheral blood. These TCRs come from an elderly man with acute or convalescent COVID-19.

The chain links TRBV7-9 to TRBJ1-2, with D possibly being TRBD1 (5 bases). This CDR3 is built from 14 residues. The V gene lost 9 bases and the J gene lost 1 base, with 15 bases spanning the gap. In germline, CDR1 is SEHNR, CDR2 FQNEAQ (reference sequence). Here the CDR3 reads CARKTGPGNYGYTF. The CDR3 nucleotides are TGTGCCAGAAAAACAGGTCCAGGTAACTATGGCTACACCTTC. The complete variable domain, with remaining parts taken from reference TRBV7-9 and TRBJ1-2, reads DTGVSQNPRHKITKRGQNVTFRCDPISEHNRLYWYRQTLGQGPEFLTYFQNEAQLEKSRLLSDRFSAERPKGSFSTLEIQRTEQGDSAMYLCARKTGPGNYGYTFGSGTRLTVV.

This clone came up a few times. This chain links TRBV5-6 with TRBJ1-1; D possibly corresponds to TRBD1 (5 bases). CDR1 and CDR2 (germline): SGHDT, YYEEEE. CDR3 length: 13 residues. V was trimmed by 4 bases and J by 1 base, leaving 8 bases between them. The CDR3 bases are TGTGCCAGCAGCACGACAGCGAACACTGAAGCTTTCTTT. Amino acids: CASSTTANTEAFF. The full variable domain, rest sourced from reference TRBV5-6 and TRBJ1-1, is DAGVTQSPTHLIKTRGQQVTLRCSPKSGHDTVSWYQQALGQGPQFIFQYYEEEERQRGNFPDRFSGHQFPNYSSELNVNALLLGDSALYLCASSTTANTEAFFGQGTRLTVV.

The gene calls are TRBV5-4 and TRBJ1-5, with TRBD1 matching over 10 bases. Per the germline V gene, CDR1 is SGHNT and CDR2 is YYREEE (reference sequence). With V trimmed by 3 bases and J by 5 bases, 5 bases remained unmatched. The CDR3 has 15 residues. CDR3 residues: CASSSGTGVDQPQHF. As DNA, the CDR3 is TGTGCCAGCAGCTCCGGGACAGGGGTTGATCAGCCCCAGCATTTT.

V gene TRBV19 combines with J gene TRBJ2-7; D may be TRBD1 (6 bases). The germline V and J ends were trimmed by 8 bases and 5 bases, with 25 bases remaining between them. In germline, CDR1 is LNHDA, CDR2 SQIVND (reference sequence). The CDR3 has 16 residues. Written as DNA, the CDR3 is TGTGCCAGTTTCCTTCACCTTGGGGCCAGGGACAACGAGCAGTACTTC. Translating it yields CASFLHLGARDNEQYF.

J is TRBJ2-2 and V is TRBV5-6, with D possibly TRBD2 on 6 matching bases. Germline CDR1 reads SGHDT; CDR2 reads YYEEEE. With 4 bases removed from V and 3 bases from J, the gap between germline ends came to 10 bases. CDR3 length: 14 amino acids. CDR3 residues: CASSPSGDTGELFF. As DNA, the CDR3 is TGTGCCAGCAGCCCGTCGGGGGACACCGGGGAGCTGTTTTTT.

The chain employs TRBV7-8 and TRBJ1-3, with D perhaps TRBD1 (6 bases). Per the germline V gene, CDR1 is SGHVS and CDR2 is FQNEAQ. V shed 4 bases and J shed 2 bases, with 15 bases lying between them. The CDR3 sequence is 16 residues long. Here the CDR3 reads CASSSQLTGTGNTIYF. Here the CDR3 DNA reads TGTGCCAGCAGCTCGCAGCTTACAGGGACTGGAAACACCATATATTTT.

The chain links TRBV24-1 to TRBJ2-5, with unresolved D. V shed 5 bases and J shed 2 bases, with 8 bases lying between them. The CDR3 extends over 13 amino acids. The germline V gene has CDR1 KGHDR and CDR2 SFDVKD. CDR3 amino acids: CATSAGKQETQYF. Here the CDR3 DNA reads TGTGCCACCAGTGCAGGTAAACAAGAGACCCAGTACTTC.

This clone was recorded once. This sequence joins TRBV6-6 and TRBJ2-7; tentatively, D is TRBD1 (5 bases). V was trimmed by 4 bases and J by 2 bases, leaving 12 bases between them. Germline assignment: CDR1 MNHNY and CDR2 SVGAGI (reference sequence). The CDR3 totals 14 residues. This CDR3 is CASSLPGAAYEQYF. The CDR3 DNA reads as TGTGCCAGCAGTTTGCCTGGGGCAGCCTACGAGCAGTACTTC.

The V gene is TRBV28, the J gene TRBJ2-2; 10 bases line up with TRBD2. CDR1 MDHEN and CDR2 SYDVKM come from the germline V gene. After removal of 7 bases from V and 4 bases from J, the junction contained 6 bases not matched to a gene. The CDR3 runs to 15 residues. Written as DNA, the CDR3 is TGTGCCAGCAAAATAGCGGGAGGTTTCACCGGGGAGCTGTTTTTT. Translating it yields CASKIAGGFTGELFF.